Each of the 14 T cell receptor beta chains below was sequenced from the same sample in a study of cytomegalovirus exposure and HLA in healthy donors. 60 Vbeta and 13 Jbeta primers were used in PCR. Method: immunoSEQ multiplex PCR; TCRdb's copy keeps in-frame clones and lacks some. The profile shows some 130,000 clones, approximately 80% of them singletons. Sequenced material: PBMCs. The receptor source for this set is a man younger than 45 in good health and CMV-seronegative.

The gene calls are TRBV18 and TRBJ2-1; 8 bases are shared with TRBD2. The CDR3 sequence is 15 residues long. Germline V gene lookup returns CDR1 KGHSH and CDR2 LQKENI. The V and J ends lost 3 bases and 8 bases, in that order; junction bases with no gene match: 9. The CDR3 DNA is TGTGCCAGCTCACCTAGGAGCGGGAGAGGCGATGAGCAGTTCTTC. It yields the protein CASSPRSGRGDEQFF.

This chain links TRBV2 with TRBJ2-7; unclear D gene. V was trimmed by 0 bases and J by 6 bases, leaving 3 bases between them. The CDR3 sequence is 11 residues long. Germline V gene lookup returns CDR1 SNHLY and CDR2 FYNNEI. The chain's CDR3 is CASSEAIEQYF. Here the CDR3 DNA reads TGTGCCAGCAGTGAAGCCATCGAGCAGTACTTC.

The chain recombines TRBV19 with TRBJ1-1, with TRBD1 as a possible D gene (6 bases). The CDR3 loop spans 13 amino acids. Per the germline V gene, CDR1 is LNHDA and CDR2 is SQIVND (reference sequence). Between the trimmed V and J ends, which lost 5 bases and 7 bases, there was a span of 14 bases. The CDR3 DNA is TGTGCCAGTAGTCGCGACAGGATTCTTGAAGCTTTCTTT. This encodes CASSRDRILEAFF.

The genes are TRBV18 and TRBJ2-5; D gene unclear. V was clipped by 5 bases and J by 5 bases, with 6 bases between them. The germline V gene has CDR1 KGHSH and CDR2 LQKENI. This CDR3 has 11 residues. CDR3 in amino acids: CASSMRETQYF. For the CDR3, the DNA is TGTGCCAGCTCAATGCGGGAGACCCAGTACTTC. The variable domain in full, completed from reference TRBV18 and TRBJ2-5, reads NAGVMQNPRHLVRRRGQEARLRCSPMKGHSHVYWYRQLPEEGLKFMVYLQKENIIDESGMPKERFSAEFPKEGPSILRIQQVVRGDSAAYFCASSMRETQYFGPGTRLLVL.

The chain is built from TRBV5-6 and TRBJ2-2; the D is unclear. The CDR3 runs 15 residues. Germline V gene lookup returns CDR1 SGHDT and CDR2 YYEEEE. V lost 1 base and J lost 0, with 7 bases in between. The CDR3 sequence: CASSLSIANTGELFF. The CDR3 coding sequence is TGTGCCAGCAGCTTGTCCATTGCGAACACCGGGGAGCTGTTTTTT. Full variable domain (rest looked up from reference TRBV5-6 and TRBJ2-2): DAGVTQSPTHLIKTRGQQVTLRCSPKSGHDTVSWYQQALGQGPQFIFQYYEEEERQRGNFPDRFSGHQFPNYSSELNVNALLLGDSALYLCASSLSIANTGELFFGEGSRLTVL.

The chain combines TRBV28 with TRBJ1-5; 8 nucleotides line up with TRBD1. From germline, CDR1 is MDHEN and CDR2 SYDVKM. V shed 5 bases, J shed 5 bases, and the junction held 14 bases outside the gene matches. The CDR3 is 17 residues long. This CDR3 is CASSLGIYGRGHQPQHF. Here the CDR3 DNA reads TGTGCCAGCAGTCTAGGGATTTACGGCAGGGGGCATCAGCCCCAGCATTTT.

The chain links TRBV19 to TRBJ2-1, with 8 bases fitting TRBD2. From germline, CDR1 is LNHDA and CDR2 SQIVND (reference sequence). V shed 6 bases, J shed 6 bases, and the junction held 10 bases outside the gene matches. The length of the CDR3 is 15 residues. CDR3 sequence reads: CASRSPGLGANEQFF. In DNA, the CDR3 is TGTGCCAGTAGATCCCCGGGACTAGGAGCCAATGAGCAGTTCTTC.

For the CDR3, the DNA is TGCGCCAGCAGCTTGGGGGACAGGGGATTTCGGAATCAGCCCCAGCATTTT. Translation: CASSLGDRGFRNQPQHF. J is TRBJ1-5 and V is TRBV5-1, with 10 bases matching TRBD1. The CDR3 consists of 17 residues. Losses at the gene ends were 0 bases for V and 4 bases for J; bases not matched to a gene: 7. Germline V gene lookup returns CDR1 SGHRS and CDR2 YFSETQ.

CDR3 nucleotide sequence: TGTGCCTCGGGGAGCGGCTCTGGCACCGGGGAGCTGTTTTTT. Protein sequence: CASGSGSGTGELFF. The gene calls are TRBV28 and TRBJ2-2; D perhaps matches TRBD2 (5 bases). CDR1 is MDHEN and CDR2 is SYDVKM in the germline V gene. V lost 11 bases, J lost 4 bases, and 17 bases lay in between. The CDR3 runs to 14 residues.

This clone was detected only once. J is TRBJ2-5 and V is TRBV6-5; 7 bases fit TRBD2. The V gene's germline CDR1 is MNHEY and CDR2 SVGAGI. This CDR3 comprises 12 residues. The V and J ends lost 6 bases and 4 bases, in that order; junction bases with no gene match: 2. CDR3 DNA sequence: TGTGCCAGCAGACCTAGCGGAGAGACCCAGTACTTC. Translation: CASRPSGETQYF.

A single count supports this clone. The rearrangement uses TRBV5-4 and TRBJ2-2, with D unclear. In germline, CDR1 is SGHNT, CDR2 YYREEE (reference sequence). V lost 3 bases and J lost 3, with 6 bases in between. The CDR3 has 13 residues. The CDR3 spells CASSSLDTGELFF. Written as DNA, the CDR3 is TGTGCCAGCAGCTCCCTCGACACCGGGGAGCTGTTTTTT. The complete variable domain, with remaining parts taken from reference TRBV5-4 and TRBJ2-2, reads ETGVTQSPTHLIKTRGQQVTLRCSSQSGHNTVSWYQQALGQGPQFIFQYYREEENGRGNFPPRFSGLQFPNYSSELNVNALELDDSALYLCASSSLDTGELFFGEGSRLTVL.

The chain has TRBV18 and TRBJ2-7; no clear D. CDR1 KGHSH and CDR2 LQKENI come from the germline V gene. The germline V and J ends were trimmed by 3 bases and 7 bases, with 10 bases remaining between them. The CDR3 length is 12 residues. The CDR3 bases are TGTGCCAGCTCACCTCTAATCGGGGAGCAGTACTTC. It is translated as CASSPLIGEQYF.

V is TRBV7-2 and J is TRBJ2-7; tentative D call: TRBD1 (5 bases). The V and J ends lost 5 bases and 0 bases respectively, with 11 bases between them. Germline V lookup: CDR1 SGHTA, CDR2 FQGNSA. CDR3 length: 14 residues. The CDR3 region is CASSPQGTSYEQYF. In nucleotides, the CDR3 is TGTGCCAGCAGCCCTCAGGGAACCTCCTACGAGCAGTACTTC.

V is TRBV6-1 and J is TRBJ1-1, with unresolved D. The CDR3 length is 11 residues. CDR1 and CDR2 from the germline V gene are MNHNS and SASEGT. The V gene lost 4 bases and the J gene lost 10 bases, with 10 bases spanning the gap. The CDR3 protein is CASSGGSAAFF. The CDR3 bases are TGTGCCAGCAGTGGAGGTTCGGCAGCTTTCTTT.